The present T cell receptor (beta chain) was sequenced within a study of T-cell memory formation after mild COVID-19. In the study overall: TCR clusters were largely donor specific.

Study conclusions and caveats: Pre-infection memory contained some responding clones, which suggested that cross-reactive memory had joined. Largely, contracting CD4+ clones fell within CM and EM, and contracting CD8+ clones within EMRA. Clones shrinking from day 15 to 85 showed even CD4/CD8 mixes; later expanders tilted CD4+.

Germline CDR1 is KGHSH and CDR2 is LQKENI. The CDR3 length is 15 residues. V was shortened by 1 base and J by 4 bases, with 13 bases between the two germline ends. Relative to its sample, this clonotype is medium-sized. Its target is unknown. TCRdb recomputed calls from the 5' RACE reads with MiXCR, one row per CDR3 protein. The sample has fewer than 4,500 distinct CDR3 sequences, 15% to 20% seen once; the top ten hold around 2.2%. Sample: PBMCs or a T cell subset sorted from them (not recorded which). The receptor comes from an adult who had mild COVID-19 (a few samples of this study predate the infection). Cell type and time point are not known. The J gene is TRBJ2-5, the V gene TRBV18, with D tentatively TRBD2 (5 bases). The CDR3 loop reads CASSPRSGNRETQYF. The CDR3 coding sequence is TGTGCCAGCTCACCACGGTCGGGGAACCGAGAGACCCAGTACTTC.